This T cell receptor beta chain came from a study of T-cell reconstitution after alpha-beta-depleted transplantation in children. General study findings and limits: A year had passed since transplant, and T-cell counts and diversity by then came mostly from newly produced T cells. In patients about two months after transplant, alpha-beta T cells reportedly arose from several hundred expanded graft clones.

TCRbeta library construction was performed incorporating unique molecular identifiers. From the PCR reads, TCRdb called clonotypes with MiXCR, one entry per CDR3 protein. The data hold about a million distinct CDR3 sequences, with around 30% observed a single time. This clonotype was detected once. The target antigen is unknown. Trimming stripped 2 bases from V and 2 bases from J, with 20 bases between. Per germline, CDR1 MDHEN and CDR2 SYDVKM. CDR3 length equals 18 residues. Sample: PBMCs, mostly from graft donor cells, taken 360 days after TCRalphabeta/CD19-depleted stem cell transplant. The clonotype comes from a boy in the first two years of life who had a stem cell transplant for SCID, so the T cells may come from the graft donor. This sequence joins TRBV28 and TRBJ2-3; tentatively, D is TRBD2 (5 bases). Here the CDR3 DNA reads TGTGCCAGCAGTTTAATAGTTTATGTTGGGGAGTACACAGATACGCAGTATTTT. Residues: CASSLIVYVGEYTDTQYF.